What follows are 16 T cell receptor beta chains derived from one specimen sequenced in a study of T cell responses to AZD1222 COVID-19 vaccine. Measured with immunoSEQ multiplex PCR; TCRdb has only the in-frame clones, and not every one. The sample lists about 72,000 clones, 70% to 90% occurring once. The starting material was peripheral blood, obtained 28 days after the second AZD1222 dose. Source of these receptors: an adult who received the AZD1222 COVID-19 vaccine.

The chain recombines TRBV19 with TRBJ2-7, with no clear D. CDR3 length equals 14 residues. V was pared by 3 bases and J by 0 bases, with 9 bases between. Germline lookup yields CDR1 LNHDA and CDR2 SQIVND (reference sequence). The CDR3 loop reads CASSIHGRSYEQYF. The CDR3 coding sequence is TGTGCCAGTAGTATTCACGGACGCTCCTACGAGCAGTACTTC.

The chain couples TRBV7-9 to TRBJ1-5; 7 bases line up with TRBD1. Trimming removed 5 bases from V and 2 bases from J; junction bases left unmatched: 6. CDR3 size: 15 residues. The V gene's germline CDR1 is SEHNR and CDR2 FQNEAQ (reference sequence). Here the CDR3 DNA reads TGTGCCAGCAGCCCTACAGGGGTTGGCAATCAGCCCCAGCATTTT. It specifies CASSPTGVGNQPQHF.

This clone appeared a single time. A much larger clone lies a single base off, so this may be a read error. The V and J genes are TRBV27 and TRBJ1-2; D call uncertain. The ends were cut back, 4 bases at V and 4 bases at J, with 10 bases in the middle. This CDR3 has 13 residues. The germline V gene encodes CDR1 MNHEY and CDR2 SMNVEV (reference sequence). For the CDR3, the DNA is TGTGCCAGCAGTTCCCTCGGCGGCTATGGCTACACCTTC. This sequence encodes CASSSLGGYGYTF.

The gene calls are TRBV5-6 and TRBJ1-2; D is uncertain. This CDR3 is 15 amino acids long. Germline assignment: CDR1 SGHDT and CDR2 YYEEEE. Trimming removed 4 bases from V and 2 bases from J, with 15 bases in between. CDR3 region: CASSRRIWINYGYTF. The CDR3 DNA is TGTGCCAGCAGCCGCCGGATTTGGATCAACTATGGCTACACCTTC.

The V and J genes are TRBV19 and TRBJ1-5; 9 bases match TRBD1. V was pared by 8 bases and J by 2 bases, with 10 bases of the junction left unmatched. CDR1 and CDR2 (germline): LNHDA, SQIVND (reference sequence). CDR3 size: 16 residues. The CDR3 DNA follows: TGTGCCAGTCAACCCACAGGGGGCCAACGCAATCAGCCCCAGCATTTT. Its protein product is CASQPTGGQRNQPQHF.

The chain recombines TRBV30 with TRBJ1-5, with D possibly being TRBD1 (6 bases). CDR1 is GTSNPN and CDR2 is SVGIG in the germline V gene (reference sequence). CDR3 length equals 15 residues. Trimming took 3 bases from V and 1 from J, leaving 13 bases between them. The CDR3 sequence is CAWSQGSGSNQPQHF. For the CDR3, the DNA is TGTGCCTGGAGCCAGGGGAGCGGGAGCAATCAGCCCCAGCATTTT.

The chain employs TRBV12-5 and TRBJ2-2; either TRBD1 or TRBD2 may supply D (5 bases each). The length of the CDR3 is 16 residues. Germline V gene sequence: CDR1 LGHNT, CDR2 FRNRAP. V lost 6 bases to trimming and J lost 0 bases, with 14 bases between them. CDR3 DNA sequence: TGTGCTAGTGGGGGGATCGGGACGGCGAACACCGGGGAGCTGTTTTTT. It codes for CASGGIGTANTGELFF.

The chain employs TRBV9 and TRBJ1-3; D is uncertain. CDR1 and CDR2 from the germline V gene are SGDLS and YYNGEE. The germline V and J ends were trimmed by 0 bases and 0 bases, with 7 bases remaining between them. The CDR3 consists of 15 residues. CDR3 DNA: TGTGCCAGCAGCGTAGGCTACAGCTCTGGAAACACCATATATTTT. This encodes CASSVGYSSGNTIYF.

The gene calls are TRBV3-1 (or the pseudogene TRBV3-2) and TRBJ2-7, with a tentative D call TRBD1 (5 bases). The V gene's germline CDR1 is LGHDT and CDR2 YNNKEL (reference sequence). V lost 4 bases and J 0 bases, leaving 10 bases between the germline ends. This CDR3 region has 14 residues. CDR3 loop: CASSPRRDSYEQYF. The CDR3 nucleotides read TGTGCCAGCAGCCCCCGCAGGGACTCCTACGAGCAGTACTTC.

J is TRBJ1-1 and V is TRBV11-2, with unresolved D. Between the trimmed V and J ends, which lost 2 bases and 0 bases, there was a span of 7 bases. The CDR3 has 14 amino acids. Germline CDR1 is SGHAT and CDR2 is FQNNGV. The CDR3 spells CASSLQNLNTEAFF. The CDR3 nucleotides are TGTGCCAGCAGCTTACAGAATTTGAACACTGAAGCTTTCTTT.

The CDR3 region is CASSRDQNTGELFF. CDR3 bases: TGTGCCAGCTCAAGGGACCAGAACACCGGGGAGCTGTTTTTT. The rearrangement uses TRBV18 and TRBJ2-2; TRBD1 or TRBD2 may be the D gene (5 bases each). The CDR3 is 14 residues long. V dropped 5 bases and J dropped 1 base, with 8 bases sitting between them. Germline V gives CDR1 KGHSH, CDR2 LQKENI.

This clone showed up just once. In DNA form, the CDR3 reads TGTGCCTGGACCCCGGGGCGCGTGGGGGGCTACACCTTC. This encodes CAWTPGRVGGYTF. The chain employs TRBV30 and TRBJ1-2; D is perhaps TRBD1 (5 bases). The V gene lost 4 bases and the J gene lost 8 bases, with 17 bases spanning the gap. Germline values: CDR1 GTSNPN, CDR2 SVGIG (reference sequence). The length of the CDR3 is 13 residues. The entire variable domain, with the rest obtained from reference TRBV30 and TRBJ1-2, is as follows: SQTIHQWPATLVQPVGSPLSLECTVEGTSNPNLYWYRQAAGRGLQLLFYSVGIGQISSEVPQNLSASRPQDRQFILSSKKLLLSDSGFYLCAWTPGRVGGYTFGSGTRLTVV.

The chain recombines TRBV6-2 or TRBV6-3 with TRBJ2-7; D ambiguous. In germline, CDR1 is MNHEY, CDR2 SVGEGT. The CDR3 is made up of 17 amino acids. The V end lost 0 bases, the J end lost 1 base, and 16 bases lay between the germline ends. CDR3 DNA sequence: TGTGCCAGCAGTTACTCGGACCCAGCACTACGATCCTACGAGCAGTACTTC. Translating it yields CASSYSDPALRSYEQYF.

V and J are TRBV9 and TRBJ1-6, with D maybe TRBD1 (5 bases). There are 13 residues in the CDR3. From germline, CDR1 is SGDLS and CDR2 YYNGEE. Trimming cost V 4 bases and J 11 bases, with 13 bases left between them. The CDR3 DNA reads TGTGCCAGCAGCCCCCAGGGTGATCCACCCCTCCACTTT. Its protein is CASSPQGDPPLHF.

This clone was observed a single time. This chain connects TRBV6-1 to TRBJ2-7; D gene ambiguous. The V gene lost 2 bases and the J gene lost 1 base, with 9 bases spanning the gap. CDR3 length: 14 amino acids. Looked up from germline, CDR1 is MNHNS and CDR2 is SASEGT. CDR3 residues: CASSEYFPSYEQYF. The CDR3 bases are TGTGCCAGCAGTGAATACTTCCCTTCCTACGAGCAGTACTTC.

The V and J genes are TRBV7-9 and TRBJ1-1; maybe TRBD1 (5 bases). CDR1 is SEHNR, CDR2 FQNEAQ, per germline (reference sequence). The CDR3 runs 13 residues. Trimming removed 5 bases from V and 10 bases from J, with 17 bases in between. Here the CDR3 DNA reads TGTGCCAGCAGCCCCGTCGAAAGGGGAGCAGCTTTCTTT. As protein: CASSPVERGAAFF.